This T cell receptor (beta chain) emerged from a study of T cells in Graves' hyperthyroidism and ophthalmopathy. More than 8.5 ml of fresh peripheral blood supplied the PBMCs. Trimming removed 2 bases at V and 7 bases at J, with 18 bases between. The CDR3 sequence is 16 residues long. Per germline, CDR1 SEHNR and CDR2 FQNEAQ (reference sequence). RNA transcripts were the template for amplifying TCR beta CDR3 regions. First-round RT-PCR targeting the TCR CDR3 was performed with the HTBI primer set. TCRdb reprocessed the multiplex PCR reads with MiXCR, giving one entry per CDR3 protein. Found here are about 200,000 distinct CDR3 sequences, around 17% of them singletons; the top ten hold around 48%.

This TCR came from a woman between 50 and 59 years old with Graves' hyperthyroidism. The source material was blood. This rearrangement joins TRBV7-9 to TRBJ2-1; possibly TRBD1 or TRBD2 for D (5 bases each). Written as DNA, the CDR3 is TGTGCCAGCAGCTTAAGTCTAGCCCAGGCAGGGAATGAGCAGTTCTTC. Translation gives CASSLSLAQAGNEQFF.